Listed here are 20 T cell receptor beta chains from one sample, sequenced in a study of cytomegalovirus exposure and HLA in healthy donors. The PCR had 60 Vbeta and 13 Jbeta primers. Profiling relied on immunoSEQ multiplex PCR, and the TCRdb table lists in-frame clones only, not all of them. The data contain approximately 160,000 clones, roughly 78% of them singletons. Sample: PBMCs. These receptors were obtained from a woman aged 50 to 60 in good health and CMV-seropositive.

V gene TRBV7-8 combines with J gene TRBJ2-2, with no clear D. The germline V gene has CDR1 SGHVS and CDR2 FQNEAQ. The V and J ends lost 3 bases and 13 bases respectively, with 9 bases between them. The CDR3 runs 11 residues. The CDR3 reads CASSFYGSLFF. CDR3 in DNA: TGTGCCAGCAGCTTTTACGGGTCGCTGTTTTTT.

The table lists this clone with a few counts. The V call is TRBV4-2, the J call TRBJ1-1; D gene unclear. The V and J ends lost 2 bases and 5 bases respectively, with 6 bases between them. The CDR3 sequence is 12 residues long. Germline V gene sequence: CDR1 LGHNA, CDR2 YNFKEQ. This CDR3 reads CASSQTTTEAFF. For the CDR3, the DNA is TGTGCCAGCAGCCAAACGACTACTGAAGCTTTCTTT.

In its sample, this clone was seen a few times. The chain joins TRBV5-1 to TRBJ2-5; 9 nucleotides agree with TRBD1. The assigned J gene may be wrong: the sequence end matches TRBJ2-7 better. Germline values: CDR1 SGHRS, CDR2 YFSETQ. CDR3 length equals 15 residues. The CDR3 DNA is TGCGCCAGCAGCTCGCCGGGACAGGGTTCATACGAGCAGTACTTC. Protein: CASSSPGQGSYEQYF.

The V and J genes are TRBV11-3 and TRBJ1-1; weak D call: TRBD1 (5 bases). Germline values: CDR1 SGHNT, CDR2 YENEEA. The V end was cut by 7 bases, the J end by 1 base, with 16 bases between. The CDR3 is 15 residues long. The CDR3: CASISREGKNTEAFF. CDR3 DNA sequence: TGTGCCAGCATTTCAAGGGAGGGGAAGAACACTGAAGCTTTCTTT.

This clone was detected once. The same CDR3 also results from other DNA sequences found in this sample. The chain is built from TRBV11-2 and TRBJ1-1; D is possibly TRBD1 (5 bases). The CDR3 spans 13 residues. Germline values: CDR1 SGHAT, CDR2 FQNNGV. Deletions cut 3 bases from V and 8 bases from J, with 13 bases between. Here the CDR3 reads CASSLGQGTEAFF. In DNA form, the CDR3 reads TGTGCCAGCAGCTTGGGGCAGGGAACAGAAGCTTTCTTT.

The chain uses TRBV5-1 and TRBJ1-1; 9 bases agree with TRBD1. V lost 4 bases, J lost 7 bases, and 8 bases stayed unmatched. The CDR3 totals 14 residues. Germline CDR1 reads SGHRS; CDR2 reads YFSETQ. The DNA of the CDR3 is TGCGCCAGCAGCGGGGACAGGGATGCTAATGAAGCTTTCTTT. Residues: CASSGDRDANEAFF.

The V and J genes are TRBV6-1 and TRBJ1-1; no definite D call. V lost 7 bases and J lost 4, with 13 bases in between. Germline loops: CDR1 MNHNS, CDR2 SASEGT. This CDR3 comprises 13 residues. The CDR3 spells CASNAGSITEAFF. The CDR3, as DNA: TGTGCCAGCAACGCGGGCTCGATCACTGAAGCTTTCTTT.

The V call is TRBV6-1, the J call TRBJ1-5, with 7 bases fitting TRBD1. CDR1 is MNHNS, CDR2 SASEGT, per germline. V was pared by 4 bases and J by 0 bases, with 3 bases of the junction left unmatched. CDR3 size: 15 residues. CDR3 region: CASSGTGYSNQPQHF. CDR3 DNA sequence: TGTGCCAGCAGTGGGACAGGTTATAGCAATCAGCCCCAGCATTTT.

The rearrangement joins TRBV27 to TRBJ1-2; tentative D call: TRBD1 (6 bases). This CDR3 is built from 14 residues. V shed 2 bases and J shed 2 bases, with 9 bases lying between them. Germline V gene lookup returns CDR1 MNHEY and CDR2 SMNVEV (reference sequence). CDR3 sequence reads: CASSLTGTNYGYTF. CDR3 coding DNA: TGTGCCAGCAGTTTAACAGGGACCAACTATGGCTACACCTTC.

The genes are TRBV10-2 and TRBJ2-7; a possible D gene is TRBD2 (7 bases). Trimming left V 8 bases short and J 2 bases short, with 13 bases between. Per germline, CDR1 WSHSY and CDR2 SAAADI. The CDR3 covers 13 residues. The CDR3 here is CASGRGRPYEQYF. The DNA of the CDR3 is TGCGCCAGCGGGCGGGGGCGACCCTACGAGCAGTACTTC.

A word on this clone: Germline is not matched at one junction end, which may reflect a read error. The chain uses TRBV7-9 and TRBJ2-5, with 8 bases lining up with TRBD2. Germline-derived CDR1 and CDR2 are SEHNR and FQNEAQ (reference sequence). CDR3 length equals 17 residues. Written as DNA, the CDR3 is TGTTCCAGCAGCTTAGTGGCAGCGGGGGTCGGAGAAGAGACCCAGTACTTC. Protein product: CSSSLVAAGVGEETQYF.

The V call is TRBV7-8, the J call TRBJ2-2; the D gene is possibly TRBD1 (5 bases). V lost 1 base and J lost 2, with 11 bases in between. The germline V gene has CDR1 SGHVS and CDR2 FQNEAQ. CDR3 length equals 16 residues. The CDR3 reads CASSLVGAPNTGELFF. The CDR3 nucleotides are TGTGCCAGCAGCTTAGTAGGGGCTCCAAACACCGGGGAGCTGTTTTTT.

V and J are TRBV11-3 and TRBJ2-2; possible D gene TRBD1, 5 bases. This CDR3 has 16 residues. The germline V gene has CDR1 SGHNT and CDR2 YENEEA. The V end lost 1 base, the J end lost 2 bases, and 11 bases lay between the germline ends. CDR3 sequence (DNA): TGTGCCAGCAGCTTAGTTTTCCAGGGAAACACCGGGGAGCTGTTTTTT. Protein sequence: CASSLVFQGNTGELFF.

This clone has a single count. The chain combines TRBV11-2 with TRBJ1-1; 9 bases are shared with TRBD1. Losses at the gene ends were 1 base for V and 7 bases for J; bases not matched to a gene: 1. This CDR3 comprises 13 residues. The germline CDR1 and CDR2 sequences are SGHAT and FQNNGV. CDR3 loop: CASSLGTGDEAFF. The DNA for the CDR3 is TGTGCCAGCAGCTTAGGGACAGGGGATGAAGCTTTCTTT.

This clone was counted between two and nine times. The chain has TRBV6-1 and TRBJ2-3; D might be TRBD1 (6 bases). The germline V and J ends were trimmed by 4 bases and 0 bases, with 11 bases remaining between them. CDR3 size: 15 residues. The germline gives CDR1 MNHNS, CDR2 SASEGT. The CDR3 sequence is CASSVGQTSTDTQYF. The CDR3 DNA follows: TGTGCCAGCAGTGTTGGACAGACGAGCACAGATACGCAGTATTTT.

The chain has TRBV5-6 and TRBJ1-2, with D perhaps TRBD1 (5 bases). Germline assignment: CDR1 SGHDT and CDR2 YYEEEE. The CDR3 has 15 residues. V dropped 2 bases and J dropped 2 bases, with 13 bases sitting between them. CDR3 protein: CASSLVGHFNYGYTF. Here the CDR3 DNA reads TGTGCCAGCAGCTTAGTAGGACACTTCAACTATGGCTACACCTTC.

This clone was seen only a few times. The chain uses TRBV6-1 and TRBJ2-4; 14 bases match TRBD2. J lost 6 bases, V lost 4 bases, and 2 bases had no gene match. The CDR3 is 15 amino acids. CDR1 is MNHNS and CDR2 is SASEGT in the germline V gene. This chain's CDR3 is CASSGGLAGANIQYF. Here the CDR3 DNA reads TGTGCCAGCAGTGGGGGACTAGCGGGGGCAAACATTCAGTACTTC.

The CDR3 DNA sequence: TGTGCCAGCAGTTCCGGGGCAGGGGACGAAAAACTGTTTTTT. Its protein product is CASSSGAGDEKLFF. The rearrangement uses TRBV7-9 and TRBJ1-4; the D gene is possibly TRBD1 (6 bases). Trimming pared 6 bases from V and 8 bases from J, leaving 16 bases between. The germline V gene encodes CDR1 SEHNR and CDR2 FQNEAQ (reference sequence). The length of the CDR3 is 14 residues.

Concerning this clone: The junction departs from the called germline gene at one end, perhaps through a read error. The chain is built from TRBV7-9 and TRBJ1-4, with TRBD1 matching over 8 bases. The CDR3 consists of 15 residues. CDR1 and CDR2 (germline): SEHNR, FQNEAQ (reference sequence). The chain's CDR3 is CSSSLDRDYGEKLFF. For the CDR3, the DNA is TGTTCCAGCAGCCTGGACAGGGATTACGGTGAAAAACTGTTTTTT.

The chain recombines TRBV11-2 with TRBJ2-5, with TRBD1 matching 9 bases. The CDR3 runs 15 residues. Germline V lookup: CDR1 SGHAT, CDR2 FQNNGV. J lost 7 bases, V lost 4 bases, and 10 bases had no gene match. CDR3 region: CASSSNRGRDGTQYF. DNA of the CDR3: TGTGCCAGCAGCTCTAACAGGGGGCGCGACGGGACCCAGTACTTC.